The clone carrying this TCR beta chain came up once. The antigen is unknown. The record originates from a study of T cell responses to AZD1222 COVID-19 vaccine. Study-level results: Nearly half of unique spike-specific TCRs reportedly avoided B.1.351 and B.1.1.7 mutated regions. In all cases, repertoires were sampled only after the peak T cell response. Mostly white British, mostly female donors; authors suggested clonal diversity may be underestimated.

The CDR3 is 14 residues long. The trim removed 4 bases at V and 12 bases at J, leaving 12 bases unmatched. The germline V gene has CDR1 LGHDT and CDR2 YNNKEL (reference sequence). TCRdb's copy holds only in-frame clones and misses some; the assay was immunoSEQ multiplex PCR. The sample yields approximately 110,000 clones, approximately 85% seen once. The specimen was peripheral blood, collected 28 days after the second AZD1222 dose. This receptor was taken from an adult who received the AZD1222 COVID-19 vaccine. V and J are TRBV3-1 (or the pseudogene TRBV3-2) and TRBJ2-1; 7 bases are a match to TRBD1. The CDR3 region is CASSRAGRGPSQFF. As DNA, the CDR3 is TGTGCCAGCAGCCGAGCAGGAAGGGGGCCGTCGCAGTTCTTC.